This TCR beta chain was recorded in a study of neurological immune-mediated disorders. The V end lost 6 bases, the J end lost 7 bases, and 12 bases lay between the germline ends. Germline loops: CDR1 DFQATT, CDR2 SNEGSKA (reference sequence). The CDR3 totals 11 residues. TCRdb ran MiXCR on the 5' RACE reads and lists one entry per CDR3 protein. This table has 25,000 to 35,000 distinct CDR3 sequences, more than 1.3% appearing once. This clonotype was counted many times. V is TRBV20-1 and J is TRBJ1-2, with a possible D match to TRBD1 (5 bases). The source is a young woman with multiple sclerosis. The material sequenced was PBMCs. The CDR3 protein is CSAKTGLGYTF. CDR3 coding DNA: TGCAGTGCCAAAACAGGACTTGGCTACACCTTC.